This T cell receptor (beta chain) is drawn from a study of beta chain features in type 1 diabetes (dated by TCRdb to 2017 to 2018). Background for the entire study: No differences in mean age, gender distribution, total cell number or subset yield were found between patients and healthy donors. Across all samples, around 100 million sorted cells were examined, and cell number per subset correlated strongly with RNA yield. The study compared TCRB repertoires of sorted circulating CD4+ T cell subsets between recently diagnosed type 1 diabetes patients and matched healthy donors. Naive and central memory subsets were obtained from all 30 or so donors, but regulatory and stem cell-like memory subsets were isolated from only 8 patients and 8 healthy donors. Broader findings and caveats from the paper: Patients with type 1 diabetes made fewer insertions and deleted more nucleotides at VDJ recombination sites, implying thymic rearrangement abnormalities. Because the HLA sub-analyses included only small numbers of individuals, any influence of HLA type on TCRB rearrangement was left unresolved. In all four CD4+ subsets, TCRB CDR3 length was moderately but significantly shorter in type 1 diabetes patients. Because cDNA was sequenced instead of genomic DNA, activated cells with high expression could be over-represented, although the groups did not differ in activation or CD3 levels. Naive, central memory and regulatory TCRB repertoires appeared to be more alike among patients than among healthy donors. Shorter templates might be favored by PCR, yet because patient and control samples were amplified and corrected together, any such skew would affect both groups equally.

From each donor, a single peripheral blood sample of 90 to 150 mL on average was drawn into heparinised tubes. Naive, central memory, regulatory and stem cell-like memory CD4+ T cells were sorted on a BD FACSAria II using a panel including CD45RO, CCR7, CD25, CD127, CD95 and CD27. Every sorted population had a purity above 95%. PBMCs were isolated immediately by Lymphoprep density gradient centrifugation and stained directly without culture. So that batch effects would be minimized, each experiment stained and sorted samples in pairs, pairing one healthy donor with one patient. The entire isolated RNA was reverse transcribed using the High Capacity cDNA Reverse Transcription Kit, and thus expressed TCRB transcripts were sequenced. Naive, central memory and regulatory T cell samples underwent deep immunoSEQ sequencing, averaging approximately 3.5 million total reads per sample. After sorted cells were lysed in RLT buffer, RNA was extracted with DNase-treated RNeasy Micro or Mini kits, with the choice depending on cell number. To prevent cross-contamination, each cell subset was processed individually, whereas patient and healthy donor samples were processed jointly. Using the immunoSEQ multiplex PCR, TCRB sequences were amplified from cDNA into 87-bp fragments spanning the CDR3 region. Sequencing of the amplicons was performed on the Illumina HiSeq platform. Concerning the study's data processing: PCR bias was computationally corrected using synthetic template baselines, reads within Hamming distance 2 were collapsed, and singletons that could not be merged were discarded. Reads were aligned to IMGT to assign V, D and J genes, CDR3 length, and insertions or deletions at six rearrangement sites. Within each subset, clonotype counts were normalized to sorted cell number, after which true diversity and Gini coefficients were computed with the tcR R package. The overlap coefficient, calculated on TCRB nucleotide sequences, was used to quantify repertoire sharing. As a proxy for the pre-selection repertoire, out-of-frame TCRB sequences from naive cells were analyzed. Not all clones reach the TCRdb copy of this immuneACCESS table, which keeps in-frame sequences only. Checked studies attribute under half of the gap to unresolved V genes and leave the rest unexplained. D and trimming were read from the DNA, whereas the V and J calls and clone size are those reported in that table. In all, the sample holds under 250,000 clones, and around an eighth of those were seen once. The top ten constitute about 0.027% of the sample.

This clone was counted between two and nine times. No cognate antigen has been identified for it. Base qualities are missing; no much larger clone stands one base away. The sample comprised naive CD4+ T cells from blood. The sample's cell subset or site label, decoded: true naive CD4+ T cells. This clonotype was sampled from a woman in her thirties or forties in good health.

Read as DNA, the sequence is TGTGCCAGCAGCTTAGTGTCCAGGCCAACTGGAGATACGCAGTATTTT. Its protein product is CASSLVSRPTGDTQYF. This sequence uses TRBV11-2 and TRBJ2-3; the D segment cannot be called with confidence. Including cysteine and phenylalanine, the CDR3 has 16 amino acids. Kept here is only the CDR3 DNA, which spans 48 bases and is read in frame from base 1. Sequences SGHAT (CDR1) and FQNNGV (CDR2) are obtained from the germline V gene. V is shortened by 1 base, J by 5 bases, and the region joining them spans 16 bases.